Each of the 23 T cell receptor beta chains below was sequenced from the same sample in a study of beta chain features in type 1 diabetes. cDNA synthesis used the whole RNA isolate, giving expressed TCRB sequences. The data were produced by immunoSEQ multiplex PCR, yet TCRdb's version contains in-frame clones alone and is incomplete. This sample carries about 360,000 clones, around 12% of them seen once, and the ten largest clones take about 0.018%. The sequenced sample was naive CD4+ T cells from blood. The receptors stem from a young man in good health.

This chain uses TRBV5-1 with TRBJ2-3; TRBD1 aligns across 11 bases. The V gene's germline CDR1 is SGHRS and CDR2 YFSETQ. V dropped 1 base and J dropped 6; count of bases not matched to a gene: 7. CDR3 length: 16 amino acids. The CDR3 DNA sequence: TGCGCCAGCAGCTTGATTCCGGACAGGGGGCTTGATACGCAGTATTTT. Residues: CASSLIPDRGLDTQYF.

V gene TRBV5-1 combines with J gene TRBJ2-6, with 7 bases fitting TRBD1. Per the germline V gene, CDR1 is SGHRS and CDR2 is YFSETQ. This CDR3 contains 17 residues. The J segment lost 4 bases and the V segment lost 6 bases, leaving 13 bases of the junction unmatched. CDR3 protein: CASTSGTDPRGANVLTF. In DNA form, the CDR3 reads TGCGCCAGCACCTCCGGGACAGACCCTCGGGGGGCCAACGTCCTGACTTTC.

This sequence joins TRBV27 and TRBJ2-7; D might be TRBD1 (7 bases). This CDR3 contains 15 residues. Germline lookup yields CDR1 MNHEY and CDR2 SMNVEV (reference sequence). V dropped 4 bases and J dropped 0 bases, with 13 bases sitting between them. CDR3 residues: CASSSSGGYSYEQYF. The CDR3 DNA reads as TGTGCCAGCAGTTCCTCAGGGGGGTACTCCTACGAGCAGTACTTC.

This clone was seen only once. This chain links TRBV6-5 with TRBJ2-7; 9 nucleotides match TRBD1. Germline V gene sequence: CDR1 MNHEY, CDR2 SVGAGI. This CDR3 is 16 amino acids long. Trimming took 0 bases from V and 1 from J; bases not matched to a gene: 4. CDR3 DNA: TGTGCCAGCAGTTACTCCGGGACAGGGAAATCCTACGAGCAGTACTTC. This codes for CASSYSGTGKSYEQYF.

The chain is built from TRBV7-2 and TRBJ2-1; TRBD2 matches at 8 bases. Unmatched junction bases numbered 9, after V lost 6 bases and J lost 5 bases. Germline CDR1 and CDR2: SGHTA and FQGNSA. The CDR3 spans 15 residues. The CDR3 reads CASSPTSGKNNEQFF. As DNA, the CDR3 is TGTGCCAGCAGTCCAACTAGCGGAAAAAACAATGAGCAGTTCTTC. The whole variable domain, filled in from reference TRBV7-2 and TRBJ2-1, reads GAGVSQSPSNKVTEKGKDVELRCDPISGHTALYWYRQSLGQGLEFLIYFQGNSAPDKSGLPSDRFSAERTGGSVSTLTIQRTQQEDSAVYLCASSPTSGKNNEQFFGPGTRLTVL.

This clone appeared a few times. This rearrangement joins TRBV5-6 to TRBJ2-7; D is unclear. The CDR3 has 14 residues. The germline gives CDR1 SGHDT, CDR2 YYEEEE. The V and J ends lost 1 base and 0 bases respectively, with 8 bases between them. CDR3 protein: CASSLLSVSYEQYF. DNA for the CDR3: TGTGCCAGCAGCTTGTTATCGGTCTCCTACGAGCAGTACTTC.

This clone was seen a few times. V usage is TRBV18 and J usage is TRBJ2-7; TRBD2 matches 8 bases. The CDR3 length is 14 residues. J was trimmed by 2 bases and V by 3 bases; bases with no gene match: 3. Per germline, CDR1 KGHSH and CDR2 LQKENI. CDR3 sequence (DNA): TGTGCCAGCTCACCGTCGGGAGGGACCTACGAGCAGTACTTC. Its protein is CASSPSGGTYEQYF.

This clone was found a few times. This chain connects TRBV27 to TRBJ2-3; a weak D match, TRBD2 (6 bases). CDR3 size: 15 residues. CDR1 MNHEY and CDR2 SMNVEV come from the germline V gene (reference sequence). V lost 6 bases and J lost 5, with 18 bases in between. The CDR3 region is CASSGAGVAEDTQYF. Here the CDR3 DNA reads TGTGCCAGCAGCGGTGCTGGAGTAGCGGAAGATACGCAGTATTTT.

Turning to this clone: In the same sample, other DNA sequences code for this CDR3. The CDR3 DNA sequence: TGTGCCAGCAGTTCCGGACAGGGCGCCTACGAGCAGTACTTC. Translation: CASSSGQGAYEQYF. The J gene is TRBJ2-7, the V gene TRBV28; 8 bases match TRBD1. Germline V CDR1 and CDR2: MDHEN, SYDVKM. J gave up 2 bases and V 4 bases, and 4 bases lay outside the gene matches. This CDR3 region has 14 residues. Full variable domain (outside the CDR3, taken from reference TRBV28 and TRBJ2-7): DVKVTQSSRYLVKRTGEKVFLECVQDMDHENMFWYRQDPGLGLRLIYFSYDVKMKEKGDIPEGYSVSREKKERFSLILESASTNQTSMYLCASSSGQGAYEQYFGPGTRLTVT.

Only a few counts were recorded for this clone. V is TRBV4-3 and J is TRBJ1-2; 7 bases fit TRBD1. Germline V gene data show CDR1 as LGHNA and CDR2 as YSLEER. The CDR3 runs 16 residues. V gave up 1 base and J gave up 4 bases; unmatched junction bases: 9. CDR3 in DNA: TGCGCCAGCAGCCAAGTAATGACAGGGCCGGGCTATGGCTACACCTTC. As protein: CASSQVMTGPGYGYTF.

The rearrangement uses TRBV2 and TRBJ1-4; D is unclear. The CDR3 contains 14 residues. V gave up 3 bases and J gave up 4 bases, with 9 bases separating them. Germline V gene sequence: CDR1 SNHLY, CDR2 FYNNEI. CDR3 loop: CASSESGYNEKLFF. The CDR3 DNA follows: TGTGCCAGCAGTGAGTCGGGGTATAATGAAAAACTGTTTTTT.

The CDR3 DNA follows: TGTGCCAGCAGCTTGGCCGCGGGCCCCACAGATACGCAGTATTTT. It yields the protein CASSLAAGPTDTQYF. The chain has TRBV5-6 and TRBJ2-3; tentative D call: TRBD2 (5 bases). This CDR3 spans 15 amino acids. Germline loops: CDR1 SGHDT, CDR2 YYEEEE. V lost 0 bases, J lost 2 bases, and 10 bases lay in between.

The chain has TRBV4-2 and TRBJ2-1, with D perhaps matching TRBD2 (6 bases). The V gene's germline CDR1 is LGHNA and CDR2 YNFKEQ. Deletions cut 0 bases from V and 7 bases from J, with 13 bases between. This CDR3 contains 15 residues. The CDR3: CASSQDWTGENEQFF. DNA of the CDR3: TGTGCCAGCAGCCAAGATTGGACGGGAGAGAATGAGCAGTTCTTC.

There are a few counts of this clone. The chain employs TRBV7-9 and TRBJ1-1; 7 bases align to TRBD1. CDR1 is SEHNR and CDR2 is FQNEAQ in the germline V gene (reference sequence). This CDR3 is 14 amino acids long. With 1 base clipped from V and 3 bases from J, the junction kept 2 bases outside the gene matches. CDR3 in DNA: TGTGCCAGCAGCTTAGGACAGGGACACACTGAAGCTTTCTTT. This codes for CASSLGQGHTEAFF. The whole variable domain, remainder taken from reference TRBV7-9 and TRBJ1-1, is DTGVSQNPRHKITKRGQNVTFRCDPISEHNRLYWYRQTLGQGPEFLTYFQNEAQLEKSRLLSDRFSAERPKGSFSTLEIQRTEQGDSAMYLCASSLGQGHTEAFFGQGTRLTVV.

J is TRBJ2-2 and V is TRBV6-5; a weak D match, TRBD1 (5 bases). The CDR3 spans 13 residues. Germline values: CDR1 MNHEY, CDR2 SVGAGI. V lost 2 bases, J lost 8 bases, and 9 bases lay in between. In DNA form, the CDR3 reads TGTGCCAGCAGTTACGGCAGGGATGGGGAGCTGTTTTTT. Translated, it gives CASSYGRDGELFF.

V and J are TRBV10-3 and TRBJ1-5; tentatively, D is TRBD1 (5 bases). Germline V CDR1 and CDR2: ENHRY, SYGVKD. This CDR3 region has 14 residues. Trimming removed 9 bases at V and 2 bases at J, with 14 bases between. The CDR3 region is CAIGAGDGNQPQHF. The CDR3 nucleotides are TGTGCCATTGGCGCGGGGGACGGCAATCAGCCCCAGCATTTT.

This clone was seen only a few times. The gene calls are TRBV27 and TRBJ1-4; 9 nucleotides match TRBD1. The germline V gene encodes CDR1 MNHEY and CDR2 SMNVEV (reference sequence). Trimming cost V 4 bases and J 6 bases; bases outside gene matches: 0. This CDR3 spans 13 amino acids. CDR3 region: CASSWDRDEKLFF. CDR3 sequence (DNA): TGTGCCAGCAGTTGGGACAGGGATGAAAAACTGTTTTTT.

CDR3 coding DNA: TGTGCCAGCAGTTCCTCCCAGGGCGGGATGGATGAGCAGTTCTTC. Translating it yields CASSSSQGGMDEQFF. The V and J genes are TRBV7-2 and TRBJ2-1; a possible D gene is TRBD2 (6 bases). Looked up from germline, CDR1 is SGHTA and CDR2 is FQGNSA. This CDR3 is built from 15 residues. Trimming cost V 6 bases and J 8 bases, with 20 bases left between them. The whole variable domain, filled in from reference TRBV7-2 and TRBJ2-1, reads GAGVSQSPSNKVTEKGKDVELRCDPISGHTALYWYRQSLGQGLEFLIYFQGNSAPDKSGLPSDRFSAERTGGSVSTLTIQRTQQEDSAVYLCASSSSQGGMDEQFFGPGTRLTVL.

The CDR3 region is CAISDLGARNTEAFF. The CDR3, as DNA: TGTGCCATCAGTGATTTAGGAGCCAGGAACACTGAAGCTTTCTTT. The rearrangement links TRBV10-3 to TRBJ1-1; no definite D call. The CDR3 spans 15 residues. The germline CDR1 and CDR2 sequences are ENHRY and SYGVKD. Trimming stripped 3 bases from V and 1 base from J, with 12 bases between.

The chain employs TRBV18 and TRBJ1-2, with TRBD1 matching over 9 bases. The CDR3 sequence is 14 residues long. Unmatched junction bases numbered 3, after V lost 0 bases and J lost 7 bases. Germline CDR1 KGHSH, CDR2 LQKENI. The CDR3 DNA is TGTGCCAGCTCACCACCGTACAGGGGGCTTGGCTACACCTTC. Amino acids: CASSPPYRGLGYTF.

This clone was seen a handful of times. The chain joins TRBV21-1 to TRBJ2-2; TRBD2 was called by the table and not checked on the DNA. TRBV21-1 is given as a pseudogene. This CDR3 is built from 15 residues. In nucleotides, the CDR3 is TGTGCCAGCAGCTGTAGAACTCGTAACACCGGGGAGCTGTTTTTT. Amino acids: CASSCRTRNTGELFF.

This clone has a handful of counts. The chain carries TRBV7-9 and TRBJ2-2, with 8 positions matching TRBD2. This CDR3 comprises 15 residues. Germline assignment: CDR1 SEHNR and CDR2 FQNEAQ (reference sequence). Germline trimming cut 5 bases from V and 4 bases from J; bases unmatched to any gene: 6. The CDR3 nucleotides read TGTGCCAGCAGCGCCCCCGGGACTAGCACCGGGGAGCTGTTTTTT. It specifies CASSAPGTSTGELFF.

Ten or more counts support this clone. J is TRBJ2-4 and V is TRBV4-2; 8 bases are shared with TRBD2. Germline values: CDR1 LGHNA, CDR2 YNFKEQ. CDR3 length: 15 residues. The junction had 4 bases not matched to a gene; V was cut back by 0 bases and J by 6 bases. This CDR3 is CASSQEASGPNIQYF. CDR3 bases: TGTGCCAGCAGCCAAGAAGCTAGCGGGCCAAACATTCAGTACTTC.